This T cell receptor (beta chain) was captured by sequencing in a study of cytomegalovirus exposure and HLA in healthy donors. Study results and limitations: Reportedly, diagnosis of cytomegalovirus status by the classifier showed high specificity and sensitivity. The authors excluded some V segments, including TRBV6-2 and TRBV6-3, as indistinguishable.

For this clone: Its antigen is undetermined.

Primers: 60 Vbeta forward and 13 Jbeta reverse. In the authors' methods: In a later analysis, the count reached 76 million or so unique TCR beta chains, with roughly 11 million shared. TCRdb keeps only in-frame clones here, not all; method: immunoSEQ multiplex PCR. The DNA was the basis for D and trimming; V, J and clone size are from that table. This sample has roughly 100,000 clones, with around 82% found just once. Germline V lookup: CDR1 MDHEN, CDR2 SYDVKM. The CDR3 covers 14 residues. This TCR derives from a man in his thirties or forties in good health and CMV-seropositive. Sequencing used PBMCs. The chain links TRBV28 to TRBJ2-5, with D tentatively TRBD1 (5 bases). Matching the DNA end better, TRBJ2-7 makes the J call doubtful. The CDR3, as DNA: TGTGCCAGCAGTTATTCCAGGGCCTCCTACGAGCAGTACTTC. It translates to CASSYSRASYEQYF.